One sample yielded the 20 T cell receptor beta chains listed below, sequenced in a study of T cells expressing NK-cell markers. For each CDR3 protein, TCRdb gives one entry from its re-call of the 5' RACE reads, without DNA. The table for this sample gives roughly 420,000 distinct CDR3 sequences. Sequencing was performed on blood T cells: a sorted CD56 or NKG2C T cell subset, CD4+ or CD8+ T cells, or bulk PBMC T cells (not recorded which). These receptor sequences come from a woman aged 18 to 75 in good health.

The chain carries TRBV18 and TRBJ1-5. Looked up from germline, CDR1 is KGHSH and CDR2 is LQKENI. The CDR3 is 13 residues long. CDR3 loop: CASSPGESQPQHF.

The chain uses TRBV5-1 and TRBJ2-2; without DNA, the TCRdb call of TRBD2 cannot be checked. Germline V CDR1 and CDR2: SGHRS, YFSETQ. This CDR3 contains 17 residues. CDR3 loop: CASSRTTSGQVTGELFF.

This chain uses TRBV12-3 or TRBV12-4 with TRBJ2-3; TCRdb designates TRBD1, a call that cannot be tested without DNA. The CDR3 runs to 16 residues. CDR3 protein: CASTSGQAWTTDTQYF.

The V and J genes are TRBV27 and TRBJ2-7. Germline V lookup: CDR1 MNHEY, CDR2 SMNVEV (reference sequence). This CDR3 is built from 13 residues. CDR3 in amino acids: CATRMGTQYEQYF.

The J gene is TRBJ2-2, the V gene TRBV7-2; lacking DNA, the TRBD1 call made by TCRdb goes unchecked. CDR1 and CDR2 from the germline V gene are SGHTA and FQGNSA. There are 15 residues in the CDR3. The CDR3 sequence: CASSPRPGRTGELFF.

The chain uses TRBV19 and TRBJ1-1. Germline V gene sequence: CDR1 LNHDA, CDR2 SQIVND (reference sequence). The length of the CDR3 is 15 residues. The CDR3 is CASSGRTGSFAEAFF.

The CDR3 protein is CASSFSGSNKETQYF. The chain couples TRBV7-9 to TRBJ2-5. CDR3 size: 15 residues. In germline, CDR1 is SEHNR, CDR2 FQNEAQ (reference sequence).

The J gene is TRBJ2-2, the V gene TRBV12-3 or TRBV12-4. The CDR3 covers 11 residues. CDR3 region: CASSPAGELFF.

This chain uses TRBV20-1 with TRBJ2-3; the D gene TCRdb calls, TRBD1, cannot be checked with no DNA. This CDR3 spans 20 amino acids. The germline V gene encodes CDR1 DFQATT and CDR2 SNEGSKA (reference sequence). The CDR3 protein is CSASSDRALPGGVLTDTQYF.

The chain joins TRBV15 to TRBJ2-1; the TCRdb call, TRBD2, lacks DNA for checking. CDR3 length: 16 amino acids. Per germline, CDR1 LNHNV and CDR2 YYDKDF (reference sequence). CDR3 in amino acids: CATSKGGLVGWADQFF.

The chain couples TRBV5-6 to TRBJ1-4; TCRdb returns TRBD1, unconfirmable since there is no DNA. The CDR3 totals 12 residues. Germline V gives CDR1 SGHDT, CDR2 YYEEEE. The CDR3: CASSQLGDRDSF.

The chain joins TRBV24-1 to TRBJ2-5; as DNA is missing, the TRBD2 call by TCRdb cannot be tested. Germline assignment: CDR1 KGHDR and CDR2 SFDVKD. The CDR3 runs 15 residues. CDR3 loop: CATSDFSKLGETQYF.

The gene calls are TRBV19 and TRBJ1-4; TCRdb lists TRBD1, though no DNA is available to test this call. Per germline, CDR1 LNHDA and CDR2 SQIVND (reference sequence). This CDR3 spans 14 amino acids. CDR3 protein: CASIQRGSSEKLFF.

This sequence joins TRBV24-1 and TRBJ2-2. Germline CDR1 KGHDR, CDR2 SFDVKD. CDR3 length: 12 amino acids. CDR3 sequence: CATSDQGGELFF.

The V gene is TRBV7-8, the J gene TRBJ1-4; TCRdb proposes TRBD1, but this gene call is untestable without DNA. CDR1 is SGHVS and CDR2 is FQNEAQ in the germline V gene. This CDR3 region has 19 residues. CDR3 loop: CASSTPPGQGARANEKLFF.

The V gene is TRBV3-1, the J gene TRBJ2-3; the D gene TCRdb calls, TRBD1, cannot be checked with no DNA. The CDR3 extends over 13 amino acids. Germline CDR1 and CDR2: LGHDT and YNNKEL (reference sequence). The CDR3 loop reads CASEGRSTDTQYF.

The chain recombines TRBV11-2 with TRBJ1-1; TCRdb's assignment of TRBD1 cannot be checked, as there is no DNA. This CDR3 is built from 16 residues. CDR1 is SGHAT and CDR2 is FQNNGV in the germline V gene. CDR3 region: CASSSLGHTSGAEAFF.

The J gene is TRBJ2-5, the V gene TRBV19; TCRdb calls TRBD2, which cannot be checked without DNA. The CDR3 contains 13 residues. Germline CDR1 is LNHDA and CDR2 is SQIVND (reference sequence). CDR3 loop: CASSHPSGKTQYF.

The V and J genes are TRBV7-6 and TRBJ1-6; without DNA, the TCRdb call of TRBD1 cannot be checked. The CDR3 spans 21 residues. Germline CDR1 is SGHVS and CDR2 is FNYEAQ. CDR3 sequence: CASSDNDRSGGLGSYNSPLHF.

This chain joins TRBV6-2 or TRBV6-3 and TRBJ1-5. The CDR3 sequence is 13 residues long. CDR1 is MNHEY and CDR2 is SVGEGT in the germline V gene. CDR3 residues: CASPAGSNQPQHF.